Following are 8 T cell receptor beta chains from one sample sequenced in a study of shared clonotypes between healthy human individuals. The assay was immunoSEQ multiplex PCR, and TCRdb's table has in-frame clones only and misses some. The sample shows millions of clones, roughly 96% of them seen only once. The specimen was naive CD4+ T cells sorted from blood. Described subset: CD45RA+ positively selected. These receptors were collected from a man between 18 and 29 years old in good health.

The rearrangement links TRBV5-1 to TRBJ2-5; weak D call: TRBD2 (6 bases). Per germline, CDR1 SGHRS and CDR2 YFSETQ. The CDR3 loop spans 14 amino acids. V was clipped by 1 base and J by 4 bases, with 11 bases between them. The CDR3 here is CASSLSAGGETQYF. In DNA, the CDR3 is TGCGCCAGCAGCTTGTCCGCCGGGGGAGAGACCCAGTACTTC.

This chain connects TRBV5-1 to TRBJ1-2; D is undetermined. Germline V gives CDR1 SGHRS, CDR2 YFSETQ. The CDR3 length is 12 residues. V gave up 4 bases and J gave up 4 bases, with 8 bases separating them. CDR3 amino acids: CASSPDLYGYTF. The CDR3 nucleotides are TGCGCCAGCAGCCCGGACCTCTATGGCTACACCTTC.

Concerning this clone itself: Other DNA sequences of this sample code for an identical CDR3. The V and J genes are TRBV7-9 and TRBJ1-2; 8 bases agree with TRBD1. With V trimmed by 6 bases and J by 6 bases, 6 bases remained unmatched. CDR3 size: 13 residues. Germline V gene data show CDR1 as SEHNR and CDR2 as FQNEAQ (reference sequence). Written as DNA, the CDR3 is TGTGCCAGCAGTCTCCAGGGGGCAGATGGCTACACCTTC. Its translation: CASSLQGADGYTF. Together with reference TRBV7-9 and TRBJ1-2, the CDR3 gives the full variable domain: DTGVSQNPRHKITKRGQNVTFRCDPISEHNRLYWYRQTLGQGPEFLTYFQNEAQLEKSRLLSDRFSAERPKGSFSTLEIQRTEQGDSAMYLCASSLQGADGYTFGSGTRLTVV.

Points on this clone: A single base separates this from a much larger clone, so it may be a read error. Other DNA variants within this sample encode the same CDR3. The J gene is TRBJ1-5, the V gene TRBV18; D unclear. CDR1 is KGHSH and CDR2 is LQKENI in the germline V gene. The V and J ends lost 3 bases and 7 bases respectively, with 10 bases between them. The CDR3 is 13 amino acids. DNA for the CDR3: TGTGCCAGCTCACCCCTATCCGACCAGCCCCAGCATTTT. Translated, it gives CASSPLSDQPQHF.

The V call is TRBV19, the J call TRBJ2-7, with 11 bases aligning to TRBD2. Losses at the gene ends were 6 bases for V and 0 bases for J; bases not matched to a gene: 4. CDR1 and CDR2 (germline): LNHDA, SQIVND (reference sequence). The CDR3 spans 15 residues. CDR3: CASSLAGGSSYEQYF. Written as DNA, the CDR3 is TGTGCCAGTAGCCTAGCGGGGGGTAGCTCCTACGAGCAGTACTTC. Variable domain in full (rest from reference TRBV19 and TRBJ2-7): DGGITQSPKYLFRKEGQNVTLSCEQNLNHDAMYWYRQDPGQGLRLIYYSQIVNDFQKGDIAEGYSVSREKKESFPLTVTSAQKNPTAFYLCASSLAGGSSYEQYFGPGTRLTVT.

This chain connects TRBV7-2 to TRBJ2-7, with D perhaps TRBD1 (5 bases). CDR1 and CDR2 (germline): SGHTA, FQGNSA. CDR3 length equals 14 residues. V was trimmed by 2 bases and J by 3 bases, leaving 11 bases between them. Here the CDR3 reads CASSLYQGGYEQYF. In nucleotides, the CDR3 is TGTGCCAGCAGCTTATACCAGGGCGGCTACGAGCAGTACTTC. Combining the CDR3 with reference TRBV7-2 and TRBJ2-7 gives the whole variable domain GAGVSQSPSNKVTEKGKDVELRCDPISGHTALYWYRQSLGQGLEFLIYFQGNSAPDKSGLPSDRFSAERTGGSVSTLTIQRTQQEDSAVYLCASSLYQGGYEQYFGPGTRLTVT.

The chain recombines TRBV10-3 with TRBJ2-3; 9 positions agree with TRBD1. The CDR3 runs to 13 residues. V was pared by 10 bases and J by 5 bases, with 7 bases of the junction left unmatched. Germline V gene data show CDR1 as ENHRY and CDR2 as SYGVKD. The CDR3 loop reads CASWTGVQDTQYF. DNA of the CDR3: TGTGCCAGCTGGACAGGGGTTCAAGATACGCAGTATTTT.

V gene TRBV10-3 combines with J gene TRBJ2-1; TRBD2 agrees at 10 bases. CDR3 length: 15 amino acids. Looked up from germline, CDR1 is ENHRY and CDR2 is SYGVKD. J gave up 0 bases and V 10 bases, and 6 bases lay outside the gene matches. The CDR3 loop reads CATRTSGSSYNEQFF. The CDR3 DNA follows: TGTGCCACGCGGACTAGCGGCTCCTCCTACAATGAGCAGTTCTTC.